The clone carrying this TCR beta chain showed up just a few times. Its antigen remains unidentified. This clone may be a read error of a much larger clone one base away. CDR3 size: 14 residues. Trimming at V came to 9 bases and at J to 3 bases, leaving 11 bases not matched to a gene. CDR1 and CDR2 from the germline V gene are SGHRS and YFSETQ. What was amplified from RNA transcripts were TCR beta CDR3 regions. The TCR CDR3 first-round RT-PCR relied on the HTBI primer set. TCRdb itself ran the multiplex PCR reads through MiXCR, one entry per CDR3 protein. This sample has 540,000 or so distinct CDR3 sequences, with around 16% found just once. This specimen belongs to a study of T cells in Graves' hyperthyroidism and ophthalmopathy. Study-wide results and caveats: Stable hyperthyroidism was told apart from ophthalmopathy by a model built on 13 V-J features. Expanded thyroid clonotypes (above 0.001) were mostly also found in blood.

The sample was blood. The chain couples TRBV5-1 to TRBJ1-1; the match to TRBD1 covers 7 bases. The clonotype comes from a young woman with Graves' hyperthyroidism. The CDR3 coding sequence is TGCGCCACGACCTCCGGGACAGCGGACACTGAAGCTTTCTTT. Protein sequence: CATTSGTADTEAFF.